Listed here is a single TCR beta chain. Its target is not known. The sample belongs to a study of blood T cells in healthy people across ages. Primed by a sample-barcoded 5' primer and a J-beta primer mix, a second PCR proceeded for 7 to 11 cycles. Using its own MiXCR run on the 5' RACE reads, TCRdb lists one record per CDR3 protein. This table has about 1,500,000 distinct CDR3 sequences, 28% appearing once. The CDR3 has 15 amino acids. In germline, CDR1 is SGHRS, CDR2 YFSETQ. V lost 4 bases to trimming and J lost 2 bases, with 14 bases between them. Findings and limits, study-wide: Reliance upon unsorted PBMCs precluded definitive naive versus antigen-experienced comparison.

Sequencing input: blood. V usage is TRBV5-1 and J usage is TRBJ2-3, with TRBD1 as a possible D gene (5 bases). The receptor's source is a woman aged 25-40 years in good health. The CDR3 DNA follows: TGCGCCAGCAGCGATGGACACGACAACACAGATACGCAGTATTTT. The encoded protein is CASSDGHDNTDTQYF.